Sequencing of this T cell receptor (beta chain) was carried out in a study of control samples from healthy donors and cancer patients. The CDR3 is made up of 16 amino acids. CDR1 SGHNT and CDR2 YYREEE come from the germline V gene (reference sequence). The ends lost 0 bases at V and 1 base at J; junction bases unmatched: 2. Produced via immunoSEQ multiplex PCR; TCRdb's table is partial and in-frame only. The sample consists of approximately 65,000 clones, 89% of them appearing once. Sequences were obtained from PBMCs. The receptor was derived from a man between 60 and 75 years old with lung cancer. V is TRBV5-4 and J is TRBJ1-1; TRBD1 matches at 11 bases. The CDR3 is CASSLAGTGGNTEAFF. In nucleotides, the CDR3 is TGTGCCAGCAGCTTGGCCGGGACAGGGGGGAACACTGAAGCTTTCTTT. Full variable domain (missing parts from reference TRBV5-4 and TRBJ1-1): ETGVTQSPTHLIKTRGQQVTLRCSSQSGHNTVSWYQQALGQGPQFIFQYYREEENGRGNFPPRFSGLQFPNYSSELNVNALELDDSALYLCASSLAGTGGNTEAFFGQGTRLTVV.